The 20 T cell receptor beta chains below come from one sample, sequenced in a study of T-cell reconstitution after alpha-beta-depleted transplantation in children. The TCRbeta library incorporated unique molecular identifiers. Each CDR3 protein gets one entry after TCRdb re-called the PCR reads with MiXCR. In the table there are 550,000 to 800,000 distinct CDR3 sequences, around 12% of which are singletons. The input for sequencing was PBMCs, taken before TCRalphabeta/CD19-depleted stem cell transplant. These receptors were taken from a girl between 2 and 10 years old with congenital amegakaryocytic thrombocytopenia, due to receive a stem cell transplant.

This clonotype was seen a few times. V and J are TRBV14 and TRBJ2-4; the D gene is possibly TRBD2 (7 bases). The CDR3 runs to 15 residues. CDR1 is SGHDN, CDR2 FVKESK, per germline. The ends were cut back, 4 bases at V and 0 bases at J, with 10 bases in the middle. CDR3 protein: CASSRGGGAKNIQYF. CDR3 coding DNA: TGTGCCAGCAGCCGAGGGGGGGGAGCCAAAAACATTCAGTACTTC.

This clonotype was seen at least ten times. This sequence joins TRBV5-1 and TRBJ2-1; D unclear. Germline CDR1 is SGHRS and CDR2 is YFSETQ. This CDR3 has 13 residues. V dropped 0 bases and J dropped 7 bases, with 8 bases sitting between them. The CDR3 sequence: CASSLGRPNEQFF. In nucleotides, the CDR3 is TGCGCCAGCAGCTTGGGGCGGCCAAATGAGCAGTTCTTC.

There are many counts of this clonotype. A junction end diverges from the germline sequence, so it may reflect a read error. The V call is TRBV5-1, the J call TRBJ2-2; D remains ambiguous. The CDR3 loop spans 13 amino acids. From germline, CDR1 is SGHRS and CDR2 YFSETQ. The CDR3: CASSLGRTGELFF. The CDR3 region has the DNA TGTGCCAGCAGCTTAGGTCGCACCGGGGAGCTGTTTTTT.

This clonotype was seen at least ten times. The gene calls are TRBV12-3 or TRBV12-4 and TRBJ2-4, with 7 bases fitting TRBD2. Trimming cost V 5 bases and J 0 bases; bases outside gene matches: 4. The length of the CDR3 is 15 residues. CDR3 loop: CASSGGGLAKNIQYF. CDR3 nucleotides: TGTGCCAGCAGTGGGGGGGGACTAGCCAAAAACATTCAGTACTTC.

The chain combines TRBV7-9 with TRBJ2-5; 12 nucleotides line up with TRBD2. V lost 5 bases and J lost 5; bases outside the gene matches: 9. There are 16 residues in the CDR3. The V gene's germline CDR1 is SEHNR and CDR2 FQNEAQ (reference sequence). CDR3 DNA: TGTGCCAGCAGCCCCCGACTAGCGGGAGATGTGGAGACCCAGTACTTC. It codes for CASSPRLAGDVETQYF.

The chain links TRBV20-1 to TRBJ1-2, with D perhaps TRBD1 (6 bases). V shed 6 bases and J shed 8 bases, with 16 bases lying between them. CDR1 and CDR2 from the germline V gene are DFQATT and SNEGSKA (reference sequence). The CDR3 is made up of 12 amino acids. CDR3 protein: CSARRGGEGYTF. The CDR3 DNA reads as TGCAGTGCCAGAAGGGGGGGCGAAGGCTACACCTTC.

With respect to this clonotype: A junction end diverges from the germline sequence, so it may reflect a read error. This chain uses TRBV20-1 with TRBJ2-1; 12 nucleotides align to TRBD2. The CDR3 totals 17 residues. From germline, CDR1 is DFQATT and CDR2 SNEGSKA (reference sequence). CDR3 loop: CCAPGLAGPWGYNEQFF. Here the CDR3 DNA reads TGCTGTGCGCCGGGACTAGCGGGCCCTTGGGGCTACAATGAGCAGTTCTTC.

Only a few counts were recorded for this clonotype. The chain employs TRBV5-1 and TRBJ2-3, with D maybe TRBD2 (6 bases). Germline V lookup: CDR1 SGHRS, CDR2 YFSETQ. The CDR3 has 15 residues. Deletions cut 4 bases from V and 4 bases from J, with 16 bases between. The CDR3 is CASSPEREWADTQYF. CDR3 DNA: TGCGCCAGCAGCCCAGAACGGGAGTGGGCAGATACGCAGTATTTT.

This clonotype turned up a few times. This chain links TRBV29-1 with TRBJ1-1, with D perhaps matching TRBD1 (5 bases). The germline V and J ends were trimmed by 6 bases and 11 bases, with 25 bases remaining between them. Germline values: CDR1 SQVTM, CDR2 ANQGSEA. The CDR3 is 14 residues long. CDR3 sequence: CSVPLTGGLGAAFF. The CDR3 region has the DNA TGCAGCGTACCCCTTACAGGAGGTCTGGGAGCGGCTTTCTTT.

At least ten counts were recorded for this clonotype. The J gene is TRBJ1-4, the V gene TRBV20-1, with TRBD1 matching over 8 bases. Germline V gene data show CDR1 as DFQATT and CDR2 as SNEGSKA (reference sequence). The CDR3 has 13 residues. Trimming removed 3 bases from V and 6 bases from J; junction bases left unmatched: 3. CDR3 region: CSASQGADEKLFF. CDR3 in DNA: TGCAGTGCTAGCCAGGGGGCTGATGAAAAACTGTTTTTT.

The chain uses TRBV7-9 and TRBJ2-1, with unresolved D. Germline assignment: CDR1 SEHNR and CDR2 FQNEAQ (reference sequence). The length of the CDR3 is 12 residues. The ends were cut back, 8 bases at V and 5 bases at J, with 10 bases in the middle. The CDR3 nucleotides are TGTGCCAGCGATGGAACCCACAATGAGCAGTTCTTC. Translated: CASDGTHNEQFF. Using reference TRBV7-9 and TRBJ2-1 for the parts outside the CDR3, the full variable domain is DTGVSQNPRHKITKRGQNVTFRCDPISEHNRLYWYRQTLGQGPEFLTYFQNEAQLEKSRLLSDRFSAERPKGSFSTLEIQRTEQGDSAMYLCASDGTHNEQFFGPGTRLTVL.

This clonotype was counted ten times or more. V and J are TRBV7-9 and TRBJ1-1, with D perhaps TRBD1 (6 bases). Trimming cost V 3 bases and J 5 bases, with 10 bases left between them. This CDR3 is built from 13 residues. The germline V gene has CDR1 SEHNR and CDR2 FQNEAQ (reference sequence). The CDR3 DNA reads TGTGCCAGCAGCTTTTACAGGGAAACTGAAGCTTTCTTT. It encodes CASSFYRETEAFF.

This clonotype was counted ten times or more. The genes are TRBV20-1 and TRBJ2-7; TRBD1 aligns across 9 bases. V lost 1 base to trimming and J lost 7 bases; unmatched junction nucleotides: 11. The germline V gene encodes CDR1 DFQATT and CDR2 SNEGSKA (reference sequence). This CDR3 has 15 amino acids. The CDR3 region is CSARGGNTGGGEQYF. The DNA for the CDR3 is TGCAGTGCTAGAGGGGGAAACACAGGGGGCGGAGAGCAGTACTTC.

This clonotype was seen ten or more times. The genes are TRBV28 and TRBJ2-7, with 7 bases lining up with TRBD1. Germline CDR1 MDHEN, CDR2 SYDVKM. After removal of 6 bases from V and 2 bases from J, the junction contained 10 bases not matched to a gene. This CDR3 spans 15 amino acids. The CDR3 DNA reads TGTGCCAGCAGACGCGAAACCGGGACAGCCTACGAGCAGTACTTC. It is translated as CASRRETGTAYEQYF.

This sequence joins TRBV15 and TRBJ1-2, with D perhaps TRBD1 (5 bases). From germline, CDR1 is LNHNV and CDR2 YYDKDF (reference sequence). The ends were cut back, 0 bases at V and 8 bases at J, with 19 bases in the middle. The CDR3 spans 16 residues. CDR3 nucleotide sequence: TGTGCCACCAGCAGAGAAAATGAGGGGCCACGTTGGGGCTACACCTTC. It encodes CATSRENEGPRWGYTF.

The chain uses TRBV5-1 and TRBJ2-1, with TRBD2 matching 10 bases. CDR3 length: 16 residues. CDR1 is SGHRS and CDR2 is YFSETQ in the germline V gene. V trimming: 0 bases; J trimming: 7 bases; junction bases outside the gene matches: 7. The DNA of the CDR3 is TGCGCCAGCAGCTTGGCGGTAGCGGGAGGTTTTAATGAGCAGTTCTTC. The encoded protein is CASSLAVAGGFNEQFF.

This clonotype was seen repeatedly, ten times or more. The rearrangement links TRBV7-8 to TRBJ2-7; the D gene is possibly TRBD2 (6 bases). Trimming stripped 5 bases from V and 2 bases from J, with 13 bases between. This CDR3 has 14 residues. Per germline, CDR1 SGHVS and CDR2 FQNEAQ. The CDR3 protein is CASSETGLPYEQYF. CDR3 in DNA: TGTGCCAGCAGCGAAACGGGACTCCCCTACGAGCAGTACTTC.

This sequence joins TRBV9 and TRBJ2-7; D is ambiguous. Trimming stripped 0 bases from V and 3 bases from J, with 13 bases between. This CDR3 has 15 amino acids. Germline lookup yields CDR1 SGDLS and CDR2 YYNGEE. In nucleotides, the CDR3 is TGTGCCAGCAGCGTAGGTGGGCAAGATTACTACGAGCAGTACTTC. This translates into CASSVGGQDYYEQYF.

This clonotype was detected a few times. This sequence joins TRBV18 and TRBJ1-3; no reliable D call. This CDR3 region has 13 residues. CDR1 and CDR2 (germline): KGHSH, LQKENI. Trimming stripped 6 bases from V and 0 bases from J, with 6 bases between. The CDR3 sequence: CASSDGSGNTIYF. The CDR3 DNA sequence: TGTGCCAGCTCCGACGGCTCTGGAAACACCATATATTTT.

The J gene is TRBJ2-1, the V gene TRBV5-4, with 14 bases aligning to TRBD2. This CDR3 has 17 residues. V shed 7 bases, J shed 5 bases, and the junction held 11 bases outside the gene matches. Germline V gives CDR1 SGHNT, CDR2 YYREEE (reference sequence). The DNA for the CDR3 is TGTGCCAGCGGCCGTGGGCCGACTAGCGGGAGGGACAATGAGCAGTTCTTC. This codes for CASGRGPTSGRDNEQFF. The full variable domain, rest sourced from reference TRBV5-4 and TRBJ2-1, is ETGVTQSPTHLIKTRGQQVTLRCSSQSGHNTVSWYQQALGQGPQFIFQYYREEENGRGNFPPRFSGLQFPNYSSELNVNALELDDSALYLCASGRGPTSGRDNEQFFGPGTRLTVL.